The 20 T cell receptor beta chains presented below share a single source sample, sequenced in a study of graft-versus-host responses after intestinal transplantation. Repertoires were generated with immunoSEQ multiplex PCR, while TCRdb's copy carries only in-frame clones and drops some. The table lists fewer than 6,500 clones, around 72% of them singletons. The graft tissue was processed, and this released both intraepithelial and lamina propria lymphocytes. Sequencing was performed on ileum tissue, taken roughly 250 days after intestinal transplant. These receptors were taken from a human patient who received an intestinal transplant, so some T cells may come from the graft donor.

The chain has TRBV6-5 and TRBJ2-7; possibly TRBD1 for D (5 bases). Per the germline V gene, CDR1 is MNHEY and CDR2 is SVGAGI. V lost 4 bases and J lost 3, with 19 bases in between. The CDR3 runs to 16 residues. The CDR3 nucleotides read TGTGCCAGCAGTTCCGTGTGGGGCTACAAAATCTACGAGCAGTACTTC. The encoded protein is CASSSVWGYKIYEQYF.

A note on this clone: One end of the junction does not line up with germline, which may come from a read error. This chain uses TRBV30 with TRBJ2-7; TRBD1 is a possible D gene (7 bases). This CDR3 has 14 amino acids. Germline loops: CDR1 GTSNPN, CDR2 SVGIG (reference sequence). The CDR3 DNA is TGTGCCCGGAGGGCCCAGGGGGTCTCCTACGAGCAGTACTTC. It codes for CARRAQGVSYEQYF.

CDR3 amino acids: CASAPRSGGHTDTQYF. The CDR3, as DNA: TGCGCCAGTGCTCCGAGGAGCGGGGGGCACACAGATACGCAGTATTTT. The rearrangement joins TRBV10-2 to TRBJ2-3, with 9 bases lining up with TRBD2. The CDR3 sequence is 16 residues long. After removal of 9 bases from V and 2 bases from J, the junction contained 12 bases not matched to a gene. CDR1 and CDR2 from the germline V gene are WSHSY and SAAADI.

For the CDR3, the DNA is TGCGCCAGCAGCTTGGTTGTGGCAGGGTGGGACATTCAGTACTTC. This codes for CASSLVVAGWDIQYF. This chain connects TRBV5-1 to TRBJ2-4; D perhaps matches TRBD1 (5 bases). This CDR3 comprises 15 residues. Germline CDR1 SGHRS, CDR2 YFSETQ. V lost 0 bases and J lost 8, with 15 bases in between. Full variable domain (outside the CDR3, taken from reference TRBV5-1 and TRBJ2-4): KAGVTQTPRYLIKTRGQQVTLSCSPISGHRSVSWYQQTPGQGLQFLFEYFSETQRNKGNFPGRFSGRQFSNSRSEMNVSTLELGDSALYLCASSLVVAGWDIQYFGAGTRLSVL.

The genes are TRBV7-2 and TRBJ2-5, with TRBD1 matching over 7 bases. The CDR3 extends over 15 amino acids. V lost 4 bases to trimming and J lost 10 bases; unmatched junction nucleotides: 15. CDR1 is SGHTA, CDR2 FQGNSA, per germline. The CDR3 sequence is CASSSGTAIVRNQYF. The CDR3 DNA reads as TGTGCCAGCAGCTCCGGGACAGCCATCGTGAGGAACCAGTACTTC.

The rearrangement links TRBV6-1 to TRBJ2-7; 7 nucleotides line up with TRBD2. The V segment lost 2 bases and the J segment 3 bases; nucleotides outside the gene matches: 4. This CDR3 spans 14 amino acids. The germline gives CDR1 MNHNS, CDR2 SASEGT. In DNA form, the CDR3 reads TGTGCCAGCAGTGAATTTTTAGCGGGCTACGAGCAGTACTTC. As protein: CASSEFLAGYEQYF.

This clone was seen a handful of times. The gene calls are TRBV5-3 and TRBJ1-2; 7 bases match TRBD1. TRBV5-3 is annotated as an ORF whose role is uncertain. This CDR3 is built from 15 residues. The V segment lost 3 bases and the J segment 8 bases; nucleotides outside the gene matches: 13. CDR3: CARSSSGQLRWGYTF. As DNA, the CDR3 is TGTGCCAGAAGCTCGTCGGGACAGCTAAGGTGGGGCTACACCTTC.

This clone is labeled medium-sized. The CDR3 loop is CASSQNRGLVYGYTF. The CDR3 DNA sequence: TGCGCCAGCAGCCAGAACAGGGGGTTGGTCTATGGCTACACCTTC. The V and J genes are TRBV4-3 and TRBJ1-2, with 8 bases that match TRBD1. The V segment lost 3 bases and the J segment 4 bases; nucleotides outside the gene matches: 7. The length of the CDR3 is 15 residues. CDR1 LGHNA and CDR2 YSLEER come from the germline V gene.

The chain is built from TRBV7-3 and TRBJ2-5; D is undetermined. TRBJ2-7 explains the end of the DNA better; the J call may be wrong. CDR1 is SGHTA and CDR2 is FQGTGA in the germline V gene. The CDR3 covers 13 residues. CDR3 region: CASSLFPEYEQYF. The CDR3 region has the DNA TGTGCCAGCAGCTTATTCCCCGAGTACGAGCAGTACTTC.

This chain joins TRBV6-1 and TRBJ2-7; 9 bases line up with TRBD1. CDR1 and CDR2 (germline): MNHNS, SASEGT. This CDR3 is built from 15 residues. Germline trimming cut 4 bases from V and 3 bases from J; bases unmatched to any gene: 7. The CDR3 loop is CASSVIQGAHYEQYF. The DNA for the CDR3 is TGTGCCAGCAGTGTAATACAGGGGGCCCACTACGAGCAGTACTTC.

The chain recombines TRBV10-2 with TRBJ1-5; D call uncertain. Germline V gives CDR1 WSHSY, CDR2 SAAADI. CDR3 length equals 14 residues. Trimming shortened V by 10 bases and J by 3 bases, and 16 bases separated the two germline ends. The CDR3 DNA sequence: TGCGCCACCAGCCTTAACGGGGACAATCAGCCCCAGCATTTT. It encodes CATSLNGDNQPQHF.

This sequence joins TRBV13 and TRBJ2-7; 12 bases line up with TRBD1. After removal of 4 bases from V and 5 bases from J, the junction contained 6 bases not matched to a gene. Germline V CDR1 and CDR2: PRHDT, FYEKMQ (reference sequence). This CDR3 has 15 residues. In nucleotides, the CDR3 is TGTGCCAGCAGCTATACGGGACAGGGGGCCGACGAGCAGTACTTC. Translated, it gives CASSYTGQGADEQYF.

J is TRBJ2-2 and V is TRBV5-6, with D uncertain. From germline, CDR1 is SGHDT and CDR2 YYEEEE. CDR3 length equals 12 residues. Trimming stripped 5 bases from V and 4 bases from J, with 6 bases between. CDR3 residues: CASSRVTGELFF. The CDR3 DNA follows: TGTGCCAGCAGTCGGGTCACCGGGGAGCTGTTTTTT.

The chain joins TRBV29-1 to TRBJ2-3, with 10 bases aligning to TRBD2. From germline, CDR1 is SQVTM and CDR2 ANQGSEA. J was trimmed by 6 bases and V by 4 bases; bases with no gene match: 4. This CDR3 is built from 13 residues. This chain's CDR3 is CSVGISGRDTQYF. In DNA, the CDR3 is TGCAGCGTTGGGATTAGCGGGAGGGATACGCAGTATTTT.

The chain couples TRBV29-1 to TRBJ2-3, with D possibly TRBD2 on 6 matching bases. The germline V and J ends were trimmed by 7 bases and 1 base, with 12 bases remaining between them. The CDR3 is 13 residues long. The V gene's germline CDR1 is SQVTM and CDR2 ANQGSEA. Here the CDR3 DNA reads TGCAGCGCCGACCCTAGCGGCACAGATACGCAGTATTTT. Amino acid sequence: CSADPSGTDTQYF.

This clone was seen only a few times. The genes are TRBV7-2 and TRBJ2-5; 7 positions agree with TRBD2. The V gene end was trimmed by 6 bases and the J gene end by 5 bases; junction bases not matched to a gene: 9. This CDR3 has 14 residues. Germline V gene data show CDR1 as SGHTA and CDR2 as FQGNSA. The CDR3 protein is CASRKTSLGETQYF. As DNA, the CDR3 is TGTGCCAGCAGAAAGACTAGCTTGGGGGAGACCCAGTACTTC.

Written as DNA, the CDR3 is TGTGCCAGCAGTTTTTTGGGGGCCTACGAGCAGTACTTC. Protein product: CASSFLGAYEQYF. V and J are TRBV27 and TRBJ2-5; the D gene could be TRBD1 or TRBD2 (5 bases each). The better agreement between TRBJ2-7 and the DNA end casts doubt on the J call. The germline gives CDR1 MNHEY, CDR2 SMNVEV (reference sequence). The CDR3 loop spans 13 amino acids.

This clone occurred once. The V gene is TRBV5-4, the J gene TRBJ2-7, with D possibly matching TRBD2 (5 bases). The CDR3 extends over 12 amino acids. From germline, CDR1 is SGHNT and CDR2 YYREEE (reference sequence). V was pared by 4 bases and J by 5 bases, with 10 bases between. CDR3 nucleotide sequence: TGTGCCAGCAGCGGTACCGGGGACGAGCAGTACTTC. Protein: CASSGTGDEQYF.

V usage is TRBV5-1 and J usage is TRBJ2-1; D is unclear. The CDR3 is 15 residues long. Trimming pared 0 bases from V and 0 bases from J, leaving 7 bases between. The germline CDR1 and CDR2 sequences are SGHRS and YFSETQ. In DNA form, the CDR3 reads TGCGCCAGCAGCTTGGGGCAGGCCTCCTACAATGAGCAGTTCTTC. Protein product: CASSLGQASYNEQFF.

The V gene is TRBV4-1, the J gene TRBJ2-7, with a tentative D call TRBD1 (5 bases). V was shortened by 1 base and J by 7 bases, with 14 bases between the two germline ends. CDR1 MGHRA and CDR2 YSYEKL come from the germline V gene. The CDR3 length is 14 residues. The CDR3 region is CASSQGLGDWEQYF. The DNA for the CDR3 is TGCGCCAGCAGCCAAGGTCTAGGGGATTGGGAGCAGTACTTC.